Following are 25 T cell receptor beta chains from one sample sequenced in a study of neoadjuvant anti-PD-1 for oral cavity cancer. Some clones are missing from TCRdb's copy, which holds only in-frame ones; the method was immunoSEQ multiplex PCR. The sample holds 75,000 or so clones, 70% to 85% seen once. Material: PBMCs, obtained before nivolumab (anti-PD-1) treatment. These receptors were collected from a person between 35 and 79 years old with oral cavity squamous cell carcinoma.

This clone was detected only once. The chain carries TRBV28 and TRBJ1-1; 7 bases are shared with TRBD1. Germline CDR1 and CDR2: MDHEN and SYDVKM. Trimming removed 6 bases from V and 6 bases from J; junction bases left unmatched: 4. The CDR3 runs 12 residues. In DNA, the CDR3 is TGTGCCAGCAGAATAGGGACAGCTGAAGCTTTCTTT. Translating it yields CASRIGTAEAFF.

This rearrangement joins TRBV10-2 to TRBJ2-7; D not resolved. Trimming stripped 2 bases from V and 0 bases from J, with 5 bases between. The CDR3 spans 13 residues. Germline V gene sequence: CDR1 WSHSY, CDR2 SAAADI. The CDR3 region has the DNA TGCGCCAGCAGTGAGCCTCCCTCCTACGAGCAGTACTTC. It is translated as CASSEPPSYEQYF.

This chain links TRBV4-2 with TRBJ1-5, with D unresolved. From germline, CDR1 is LGHNA and CDR2 YNFKEQ. Deletions cut 1 base from V and 6 bases from J, with 4 bases between. The CDR3 is 12 residues long. CDR3 sequence (DNA): TGTGCCAGCAGCCAAGGCGGTCAGCCCCAGCATTTT. Its translation is CASSQGGQPQHF.

The rearrangement joins TRBV7-2 to TRBJ2-7; D tentatively fits TRBD1 or TRBD2 (5 bases each). This CDR3 is built from 14 residues. Germline assignment: CDR1 SGHTA and CDR2 FQGNSA. Trimming removed 8 bases at V and 0 bases at J, with 14 bases between. DNA for the CDR3: TGTGCCAGCGCCCGGGACCTGAGCTCCTACGAGCAGTACTTC. It encodes CASARDLSSYEQYF.

The chain has TRBV7-6 and TRBJ2-7, with TRBD2 identical over 10 bases. The CDR3 consists of 15 residues. Unmatched junction bases numbered 6, after V lost 1 base and J lost 6 bases. The germline CDR1 and CDR2 sequences are SGHVS and FNYEAQ. The CDR3 region has the DNA TGTGCCAGCAGCTTAGGCGCTAGCGGGAGTATCGAGCAGTACTTC. Its translation: CASSLGASGSIEQYF.

V gene TRBV27 combines with J gene TRBJ1-4, with D possibly matching TRBD1 (5 bases). The CDR3 sequence is 13 residues long. Germline V gene sequence: CDR1 MNHEY, CDR2 SMNVEV (reference sequence). Trimming shortened V by 8 bases and J by 4 bases, and 11 bases separated the two germline ends. CDR3 protein: CASSPGGNEKLFF. CDR3 nucleotides: TGTGCCAGCTCCCCCGGGGGTAATGAAAAACTGTTTTTT.

This clone was seen just once. CDR3 DNA sequence: TGTGCCTGGAGTCTGGGGTTCAATCAGCCCCAGCATTTT. It is translated as CAWSLGFNQPQHF. The chain has TRBV30 and TRBJ1-5; no clear D gene. V lost 2 bases and J 3 bases, leaving 8 bases between the germline ends. This CDR3 is 13 amino acids long. Germline-derived CDR1 and CDR2 are GTSNPN and SVGIG (reference sequence).

The chain's CDR3 is CASSPRTSGNLDTQYF. CDR3 coding DNA: TGTGCCAGCAGCCCCAGGACTAGCGGGAATCTAGATACGCAGTATTTT. This rearrangement joins TRBV9 to TRBJ2-3, with 12 bases lining up with TRBD2. Trimming at V came to 4 bases and at J to 5 bases, leaving 8 bases not matched to a gene. Germline V CDR1 and CDR2: SGDLS, YYNGEE. This CDR3 contains 16 residues.

J is TRBJ2-7 and V is TRBV10-3; unclear D gene. Germline V gene lookup returns CDR1 ENHRY and CDR2 SYGVKD. The CDR3 runs 14 residues. Trimming left V 3 bases short and J 3 bases short, with 12 bases between. The CDR3 protein is CAISEQQRIYEQYF. CDR3 in DNA: TGTGCCATCAGTGAACAACAGAGGATCTACGAGCAGTACTTC.

The chain links TRBV7-9 to TRBJ2-5; the D is unclear. With 2 bases removed from V and 5 bases from J, the gap between germline ends came to 9 bases. Germline CDR1 and CDR2: SEHNR and FQNEAQ (reference sequence). The CDR3 extends over 13 amino acids. CDR3 sequence: CASSLIDRETQYF. CDR3 bases: TGTGCCAGCAGCTTAATCGATCGGGAGACCCAGTACTTC.

The V gene is TRBV30, the J gene TRBJ1-4; 8 nucleotides align to TRBD1. This CDR3 contains 15 residues. Germline trimming cut 0 bases from V and 11 bases from J; bases unmatched to any gene: 11. Germline V gene sequence: CDR1 GTSNPN, CDR2 SVGIG (reference sequence). CDR3 DNA sequence: TGTGCCTGGAGTGTACTCGATACAGGGGGTTTTAAACTGTTTTTT. Translating it yields CAWSVLDTGGFKLFF.

The V call is TRBV5-1, the J call TRBJ1-1; D might be TRBD1 (6 bases). The length of the CDR3 is 14 residues. Germline assignment: CDR1 SGHRS and CDR2 YFSETQ. V was shortened by 2 bases and J by 3 bases, with 11 bases between the two germline ends. This CDR3 is CASSFTGSDTEAFF. As DNA, the CDR3 is TGCGCCAGCAGCTTTACAGGGTCGGACACTGAAGCTTTCTTT.

V is TRBV15 and J is TRBJ1-4; perhaps TRBD1 as D (5 bases). Trimming took off 1 base at V and 5 bases at J, with 14 bases between the two ends. Looked up from germline, CDR1 is LNHNV and CDR2 is YYDKDF (reference sequence). This CDR3 is built from 16 residues. Written as DNA, the CDR3 is TGTGCCACCAGCAGAGCCTTCGGGACGGGGAATGAAAAACTGTTTTTT. Translation: CATSRAFGTGNEKLFF.

The chain has TRBV25-1 and TRBJ2-7, with TRBD1 matching 8 bases. Looked up from germline, CDR1 is MGHDK and CDR2 is SYGVNS. The CDR3 contains 14 residues. The V segment lost 2 bases and the J segment 1 base; nucleotides outside the gene matches: 1. The CDR3 spells CASSEGTGSYEQYF. CDR3 sequence (DNA): TGTGCCAGCAGTGAAGGGACAGGATCCTACGAGCAGTACTTC.

The CDR3 region is CAWSPGQETQYF. CDR3 in DNA: TGTGCCTGGAGTCCAGGCCAAGAGACCCAGTACTTC. This sequence joins TRBV30 and TRBJ2-5; D remains unclear. V gave up 2 bases and J gave up 1 base, with 5 bases separating them. This CDR3 has 12 amino acids. Germline CDR1 and CDR2: GTSNPN and SVGIG (reference sequence).

The chain uses TRBV6-5 and TRBJ1-2; no definite D call. The CDR3 is made up of 13 amino acids. Germline-derived CDR1 and CDR2 are MNHEY and SVGAGI. Deletions cut 5 bases from V and 7 bases from J, with 14 bases between. CDR3 DNA: TGTGCCAGCAGTAACCCCTCGTCCCCTGGCTACACCTTC. The encoded protein is CASSNPSSPGYTF.

J is TRBJ1-4 and V is TRBV29-1; the match to TRBD1 covers 8 bases. CDR1 SQVTM and CDR2 ANQGSEA come from the germline V gene. The ends lost 5 bases at V and 0 bases at J; junction bases unmatched: 11. CDR3 length equals 17 residues. The chain's CDR3 is CSVTGQARGPTNEKLFF. CDR3 nucleotides: TGCAGCGTTACGGGACAGGCGAGGGGGCCAACTAATGAAAAACTGTTTTTT.

The chain couples TRBV10-3 to TRBJ2-1, with TRBD2 as a possible D gene (5 bases). Germline V gene sequence: CDR1 ENHRY, CDR2 SYGVKD. This CDR3 has 14 residues. The V end lost 6 bases, the J end lost 7 bases, and 16 bases lay between the germline ends. Here the CDR3 reads CAISGLGYPNEQFF. CDR3 coding DNA: TGTGCCATCAGCGGACTGGGTTACCCTAATGAGCAGTTCTTC.

The table lists this clone with a count of one. The chain recombines TRBV7-9 with TRBJ1-1; D is unclear. The CDR3 runs to 12 residues. CDR1 and CDR2 from the germline V gene are SEHNR and FQNEAQ (reference sequence). V was pared by 1 base and J by 9 bases, with 9 bases between. CDR3 region: CASSLEDEKAFF. For the CDR3, the DNA is TGTGCCAGCAGCTTAGAGGATGAAAAAGCTTTCTTT.

This clone was seen only once. This chain connects TRBV7-9 to TRBJ1-4, with D perhaps TRBD1 (5 bases). Trimming shortened V by 3 bases and J by 8 bases, and 16 bases separated the two germline ends. The germline V gene has CDR1 SEHNR and CDR2 FQNEAQ (reference sequence). The CDR3 runs to 15 residues. In nucleotides, the CDR3 is TGTGCCAGCAGCTTTTTGACTCTGGGGGTAGAAAAACTGTTTTTT. It translates to CASSFLTLGVEKLFF.

The genes are TRBV25-1 and TRBJ2-3; a weak D match, TRBD2 (6 bases). The CDR3 sequence is 14 residues long. Trimming stripped 4 bases from V and 2 bases from J, with 10 bases between. Per the germline V gene, CDR1 is MGHDK and CDR2 is SYGVNS. This chain's CDR3 is CASSGGIATDTQYF. Written as DNA, the CDR3 is TGTGCCAGCAGTGGCGGGATAGCCACAGATACGCAGTATTTT. Based on the CDR3 plus reference TRBV25-1 and TRBJ2-3, the full variable domain is EADIYQTPRYLVIGTGKKITLECSQTMGHDKMYWYQQDPGMELHLIHYSYGVNSTEKGDLSSESTVSRIRTEHFPLTLESARPSHTSQYLCASSGGIATDTQYFGPGTRLTVL.

The chain recombines TRBV29-1 with TRBJ1-2; D gene unclear. Germline V CDR1 and CDR2: SQVTM, ANQGSEA. CDR3 length: 12 amino acids. The V end lost 7 bases, the J end lost 8 bases, and 17 bases lay between the germline ends. Here the CDR3 reads CSAHPVRAGYTF. CDR3 nucleotides: TGCAGCGCCCACCCCGTTCGGGCCGGCTACACCTTC.

The gene calls are TRBV2 and TRBJ1-4; 9 bases map to TRBD1. The V segment lost 6 bases and the J segment 7 bases; nucleotides outside the gene matches: 6. The CDR3 has 14 amino acids. In germline, CDR1 is SNHLY, CDR2 FYNNEI. The CDR3 coding sequence is TGTGCCAGCAGGGGACAGGGTCGGACTGAAAAACTGTTTTTT. This gives the protein CASRGQGRTEKLFF.

V is TRBV7-3 and J is TRBJ2-1, with TRBD2 identical over 7 bases. This CDR3 is 12 amino acids long. Germline CDR1 and CDR2: SGHTA and FQGTGA. V shed 2 bases, J shed 11 bases, and the junction held 3 bases outside the gene matches. DNA of the CDR3: TGTGCCAGCAGCTTAGAGCGGGAAAAGCAGTTCTTC. The encoded protein is CASSLEREKQFF.

This rearrangement joins TRBV27 to TRBJ2-5, with 7 nucleotides matching TRBD2. The CDR3 contains 16 residues. Germline CDR1 MNHEY, CDR2 SMNVEV (reference sequence). J gave up 5 bases and V 6 bases, and 15 bases lay outside the gene matches. CDR3 coding DNA: TGTGCCAGCAGACGGGGGAGGGCCTCAGTTTGGGAGACCCAGTACTTC. It is translated as CASRRGRASVWETQYF.